This T cell receptor (beta chain) was observed in a study of a mutant IDH1 vaccine in newly diagnosed glioma. Study-level information: Visits V12 and V13 fell at weeks 35 and 47, respectively. Whole-study findings and limits: Patients showed vaccine-induced immune responses at a rate of roughly 93%.

The time point is: week 35, safety follow-up. Doses consisted of 300 ug of mutant IDH1 20-mer peptide each, paired with topical imiquimod. New WHO grade 3 or 4 IDH1-mutant, ATRX-lost astrocytomas were present in all donors. Using immunoSEQ multiplex PCR, the repertoire was profiled, and TCRdb retains in-frame clones only, with some absent. The table records tens of thousands of clones, roughly 84% of them present only once. A note on this clone: Its antigen is still unknown.

Looked up from germline, CDR1 is SGHTA and CDR2 is FQGNSA. Trimming removed 1 base from V and 6 bases from J; junction bases left unmatched: 5. The CDR3 extends over 16 amino acids. The genes are TRBV7-2 and TRBJ2-5, with 13 bases fitting TRBD2. The clonotype comes from a man aged 30 to 39 with glioma. The specimen comprised PBMCs, sampled from a glioma patient whose treatment included an IDH1 peptide vaccine. Written as DNA, the CDR3 is TGTGCCAGCAGCTTAGGGACTAGCGGGGGTTCGAAGACCCAGTACTTC. Translated: CASSLGTSGGSKTQYF.